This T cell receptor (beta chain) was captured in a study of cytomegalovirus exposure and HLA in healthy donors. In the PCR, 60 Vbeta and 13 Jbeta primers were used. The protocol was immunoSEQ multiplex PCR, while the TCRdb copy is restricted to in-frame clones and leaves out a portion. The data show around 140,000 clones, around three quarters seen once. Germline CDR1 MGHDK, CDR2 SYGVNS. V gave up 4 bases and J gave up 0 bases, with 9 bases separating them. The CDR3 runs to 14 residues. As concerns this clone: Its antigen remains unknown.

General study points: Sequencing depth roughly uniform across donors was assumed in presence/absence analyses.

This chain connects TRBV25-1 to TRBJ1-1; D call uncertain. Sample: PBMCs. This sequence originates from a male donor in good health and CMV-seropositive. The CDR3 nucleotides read TGTGCCAGCAGTGGAGGATTTATGAACACTGAAGCTTTCTTT. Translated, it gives CASSGGFMNTEAFF.